The 8 T cell receptor beta chains below come from one sample, sequenced in a study of blood T cells in healthy people across ages. With a J-beta primer mix and a sample-barcoded 5' primer, a second PCR ran about 7 to 11 cycles. MiXCR, run by TCRdb on the 5' RACE reads, gives a single entry per CDR3 protein. The table shows around 1,600,000 distinct CDR3 sequences, with roughly two fifths occurring only once. Specimen: blood. The receptors stem from a woman between 18 and 30 years old in good health.

The sample holds a few counts of this clonotype. This chain links TRBV6-1 with TRBJ1-2; D uncertain. Germline CDR1 is MNHNS and CDR2 is SASEGT. The ends were cut back, 7 bases at V and 8 bases at J, with 23 bases in the middle. The CDR3 is 15 amino acids. This CDR3 reads CASIPIRPPVGGYTF. The CDR3 nucleotides read TGTGCCAGCATCCCAATACGCCCCCCCGTTGGCGGCTACACCTTC.

The V gene is TRBV12-3 or TRBV12-4, the J gene TRBJ2-1; possible D gene TRBD1, 5 bases. The CDR3 covers 15 residues. The germline V and J ends were trimmed by 4 bases and 6 bases, with 16 bases remaining between them. The chain's CDR3 is CASSSGREWGNEQFF. The CDR3 DNA follows: TGTGCCAGCAGTTCGGGCAGGGAATGGGGCAATGAGCAGTTCTTC.

Worth noting for this clonotype: Germline and junction disagree at one end, which may indicate a read error. V gene TRBV15 combines with J gene TRBJ2-3; 9 bases fit TRBD2. The CDR3 runs 16 residues. CDR1 is LNHNV, CDR2 YYDKDF, per germline (reference sequence). CDR3 sequence reads: CATSREIAGATGTQYF. The CDR3 nucleotides read TGTGCCACCAGCAGAGAAATAGCGGGGGCCACAGGTACGCAGTATTTT.

In this sample, this clonotype turned up once. This chain links TRBV28 with TRBJ2-1, with 11 bases fitting TRBD1. Germline-derived CDR1 and CDR2 are MDHEN and SYDVKM. V shed 4 bases and J 9 bases; nucleotides not matched to a gene: 8. CDR3 length: 15 residues. In DNA form, the CDR3 reads TGTGCCAGCAGTTATCCGGGACAGGGGGATTCTGAGCAGTTCTTC. Translating gives CASSYPGQGDSEQFF.

The chain carries TRBV25-1 and TRBJ1-4; D ambiguous. The CDR3 has 15 residues. Germline assignment: CDR1 MGHDK and CDR2 SYGVNS. The V end lost 6 bases, the J end lost 7 bases, and 18 bases lay between the germline ends. The CDR3 region has the DNA TGTGCCAGCAGCCTCGCGAGGGTTGGCCTTGAAAAACTGTTTTTT. Its protein is CASSLARVGLEKLFF. The full variable domain, with the rest looked up from reference TRBV25-1 and TRBJ1-4, is EADIYQTPRYLVIGTGKKITLECSQTMGHDKMYWYQQDPGMELHLIHYSYGVNSTEKGDLSSESTVSRIRTEHFPLTLESARPSHTSQYLCASSLARVGLEKLFFGSGTQLSVL.

A few counts support this clonotype. This sequence joins TRBV4-3 and TRBJ1-5; 7 bases map to TRBD1. Germline trimming cut 0 bases from V and 7 bases from J; bases unmatched to any gene: 6. In germline, CDR1 is LGHNA, CDR2 YSLEER. CDR3 length: 15 amino acids. CDR3 sequence: CASSQDPRGEQPQHF. As DNA, the CDR3 is TGCGCCAGCAGCCAAGATCCCAGGGGGGAACAGCCCCAGCATTTT.

On this clonotype: Just one base apart from a much larger clone, this may be a read error. The CDR3 DNA sequence: TGTGCCAGCAGGAAGACTAGCGGGGGTGAGGATACGCGGTATTTT. The encoded protein is CASRKTSGGEDTRYF. This rearrangement joins TRBV4-2 to TRBJ2-3; 12 bases line up with TRBD2. CDR3 length: 15 residues. Germline V lookup: CDR1 LGHNA, CDR2 YNFKEQ.

CDR3 sequence (DNA): TGTGCCAGCAGCTTAGTGGGACAGGAGACCGGGGAGCTGTTTTTT. Its translation is CASSLVGQETGELFF. This chain uses TRBV7-9 with TRBJ2-2, with TRBD1 identical over 8 bases. The CDR3 spans 15 residues. Germline V gene sequence: CDR1 SEHNR, CDR2 FQNEAQ (reference sequence). J was trimmed by 5 bases and V by 1 base; bases with no gene match: 3.